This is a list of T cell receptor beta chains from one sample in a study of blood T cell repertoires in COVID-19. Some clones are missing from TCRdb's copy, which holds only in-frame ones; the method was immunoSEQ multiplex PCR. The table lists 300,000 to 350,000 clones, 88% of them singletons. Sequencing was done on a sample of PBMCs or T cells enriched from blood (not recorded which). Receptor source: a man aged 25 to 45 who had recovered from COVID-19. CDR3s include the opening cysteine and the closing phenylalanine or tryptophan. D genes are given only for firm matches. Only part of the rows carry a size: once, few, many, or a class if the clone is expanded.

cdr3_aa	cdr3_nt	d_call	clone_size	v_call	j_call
CASSWTGINSPLHF	TGTGCCAGCAGTTGGACAGGGATCAATTCACCCCTCCACTTT	TRBD1	.	TRBV28	TRBJ1-6
CASSDSSDTGELFF	TGTGCCAGCAGTGACTCGAGCGACACCGGGGAGCTGTTTTTT	.	.	TRBV6-4	TRBJ2-2
CASSLQPTSTDTQYF	TGTGCCAGCTCACTCCAACCAACAAGCACAGATACGCAGTATTTT	.	many	TRBV18	TRBJ2-3
CASSSWGQLDQPQHF	TGTGCCAGCAGTTCTTGGGGACAGCTAGATCAGCCCCAGCATTTT	TRBD1	.	TRBV27	TRBJ1-5
CAWMSTGAYEQYF	TGTGCCTGGATGTCAACAGGGGCCTACGAGCAGTACTTC	TRBD1	.	TRBV30	TRBJ2-7
CASSLGSSYEQYF	TGTGCCAGCAGTTTAGGCAGTTCCTACGAGCAGTACTTC	.	.	TRBV12-3/TRBV12-4	TRBJ2-7
CASSQNRDRGYGQYF	TGTGCCAGCAGCCAAAACCGGGACAGGGGGTACGGGCAGTACTTC	TRBD1	.	TRBV3-1/TRBV3-2	TRBJ2-7
CASKKGGLSPDTQYF	TGTGCCAGCAAGAAGGGTGGACTTAGTCCAGATACGCAGTATTTT	.	.	TRBV6-5	TRBJ2-3
CASKPGQPSYEQYF	TGTGCCAGCAAGCCGGGACAACCTTCCTACGAGCAGTACTTC	.	once	TRBV6-5	TRBJ2-7
CASSLGRTNTGELFF	TGTGCCAGCAGCTTAGGCCGGACTAACACCGGGGAGCTGTTTTTT	.	.	TRBV11-3	TRBJ2-2
CASSYLDGGAGTGELFF	TGTGCCAGCAGTTACCTCGATGGGGGCGCAGGCACCGGGGAGCTGTTTTTT	.	.	TRBV27	TRBJ2-2
CAISGSGGAYGYTF	TGTGCCATCAGTGGATCCGGGGGTGCCTATGGCTACACCTTC	.	.	TRBV10-3	TRBJ1-2
CASTSFFQPQHF	TGTGCCAGCACCTCCTTCTTCCAGCCCCAGCATTTT	.	.	TRBV6-5	TRBJ1-5
CASSPNRDYGYTF	TGTGCCAGCAGTCCCAACAGGGACTATGGCTACACCTTC	.	.	TRBV2	TRBJ1-2
CASSWLGPQGNQPQHF	TGTGCCAGCAGTTGGTTAGGCCCCCAGGGCAATCAGCCCCAGCATTTT	.	.	TRBV28	TRBJ1-5
CASSDGSGGDTGELFF	TGTGCCAGCAGTGACGGTAGCGGGGGAGATACCGGGGAGCTGTTTTTT	TRBD2	.	TRBV6-4	TRBJ2-2